One sample yielded the 27 T cell receptor beta chains listed below, sequenced in a study of tumor T cells in aggressive B-cell lymphoma. The table came from immunoSEQ multiplex PCR; TCRdb's copy has only in-frame clones and leaves some out. Counted here are over 7,000 clones, 80% to 85% occurring once; the ten biggest clones make up around 2.6%. The sequencing sample was made of tumor tissue. These receptors all stem from an adult with diffuse large B cell lymphoma.

The chain is built from TRBV28 and TRBJ1-2; 7 bases are shared with TRBD1. The trim removed 2 bases at V and 4 bases at J, leaving 7 bases unmatched. There are 15 residues in the CDR3. Germline V gene sequence: CDR1 MDHEN, CDR2 SYDVKM. The CDR3 loop is CASSLPSTGAYGYTF. CDR3 sequence (DNA): TGTGCCAGCAGTTTACCCTCCACAGGGGCCTATGGCTACACCTTC.

The gene calls are TRBV13 and TRBJ2-1; a possible D gene is TRBD2 (6 bases). The V gene's germline CDR1 is PRHDT and CDR2 FYEKMQ (reference sequence). V lost 5 bases to trimming and J lost 5 bases, with 10 bases between them. CDR3 length equals 13 residues. The CDR3 DNA reads as TGTGCCAGCAGCCAAACGGGAGACAATGAGCAGTTCTTC. This translates into CASSQTGDNEQFF.

The J gene is TRBJ2-5, the V gene TRBV13; D is possibly TRBD2 (5 bases). The V end lost 0 bases, the J end lost 5 bases, and 10 bases lay between the germline ends. The CDR3 is 14 residues long. Germline V gives CDR1 PRHDT, CDR2 FYEKMQ (reference sequence). The CDR3 region is CASSLGRVGETQYF. DNA for the CDR3: TGTGCCAGCAGCTTAGGGAGGGTTGGGGAGACCCAGTACTTC. Full variable domain (missing parts from reference TRBV13 and TRBJ2-5): AAGVIQSPRHLIKEKRETATLKCYPIPRHDTVYWYQQGPGQDPQFLISFYEKMQSDKGSIPDRFSAQQFSDYHSELNMSSLELGDSALYFCASSLGRVGETQYFGPGTRLLVL.

This clone was counted once. At one end, the junction sequence differs from germline, possibly due to a read error. In nucleotides, the CDR3 is TGCGCCAGCAACTTGGAGGGACAGACCTCTGGAAACACCATATATTTT. Translation: CASNLEGQTSGNTIYF. The chain has TRBV5-1 and TRBJ1-3, with 7 bases lining up with TRBD1. The CDR3 totals 16 residues. CDR1 and CDR2 from the germline V gene are SGHRS and YFSETQ.

The V gene is TRBV11-2, the J gene TRBJ1-4; 8 bases fit TRBD1. J was trimmed by 7 bases and V by 0 bases; bases with no gene match: 4. CDR3 size: 15 residues. Germline CDR1 reads SGHAT; CDR2 reads FQNNGV. The CDR3 spells CASSLDLQGAEKLFF. The CDR3 bases are TGTGCCAGCAGCTTAGATCTCCAGGGGGCTGAAAAACTGTTTTTT.

The V and J genes are TRBV7-9 and TRBJ1-1, with 7 positions matching TRBD1. This CDR3 has 12 residues. Germline V lookup: CDR1 SEHNR, CDR2 FQNEAQ (reference sequence). Trimming took 6 bases from V and 8 from J; bases not matched to a gene: 6. In DNA, the CDR3 is TGTGCCAGCAGACCCGGGACAGTAGAAGCTTTCTTT. This codes for CASRPGTVEAFF.

This chain connects TRBV19 to TRBJ1-4; maybe TRBD1 (6 bases). The CDR3 consists of 14 residues. Deletions cut 4 bases from V and 4 bases from J, with 10 bases between. Looked up from germline, CDR1 is LNHDA and CDR2 is SQIVND (reference sequence). CDR3 amino acids: CASSKDRINEKLFF. As DNA, the CDR3 is TGTGCCAGTAGTAAAGACAGGATTAATGAAAAACTGTTTTTT.

V and J are TRBV9 and TRBJ1-1; no firm D call. V lost 3 bases and J lost 1, with 10 bases in between. This CDR3 has 14 amino acids. CDR1 and CDR2 from the germline V gene are SGDLS and YYNGEE. Here the CDR3 DNA reads TGTGCCAGCAGCGCCCCCCCAAAGAACACTGAAGCTTTCTTT. It codes for CASSAPPKNTEAFF.

The CDR3 DNA sequence: TGTGCCACCCGAGACAGTACGGGCGAAAAACTGTTTTTT. Protein product: CATRDSTGEKLFF. The rearrangement links TRBV15 to TRBJ1-4, with a weak D call TRBD1 (5 bases). Germline CDR1 is LNHNV and CDR2 is YYDKDF (reference sequence). The CDR3 spans 13 residues. V lost 8 bases to trimming and J lost 8 bases, with 15 bases between them.

The rearrangement links TRBV7-9 to TRBJ2-2; 14 nucleotides match TRBD2. J was trimmed by 3 bases and V by 5 bases; bases with no gene match: 5. The CDR3 runs 17 residues. In germline, CDR1 is SEHNR, CDR2 FQNEAQ (reference sequence). The CDR3 loop reads CASSPGLAGVYTGELFF. CDR3 nucleotide sequence: TGTGCCAGCAGCCCGGGACTAGCGGGGGTGTACACCGGGGAGCTGTTTTTT.

On this clone itself: Other DNA sequences of this sample code for an identical CDR3. The rearrangement links TRBV11-2 to TRBJ1-4; 8 bases line up with TRBD1. CDR3 length: 16 amino acids. The J segment lost 4 bases and the V segment lost 1 base, leaving 5 bases of the junction unmatched. The V gene's germline CDR1 is SGHAT and CDR2 FQNNGV. CDR3 loop: CASSLGDRGFNEKLFF. DNA of the CDR3: TGTGCCAGCAGCTTAGGAGACAGGGGCTTTAATGAAAAACTGTTTTTT. The variable domain in full, with the rest retrieved from reference TRBV11-2 and TRBJ1-4, is EAGVAQSPRYKIIEKRQSVAFWCNPISGHATLYWYQQILGQGPKLLIQFQNNGVVDDSQLPKDRFSAERLKGVDSTLKIQPAKLEDSAVYLCASSLGDRGFNEKLFFGSGTQLSVL.

V usage is TRBV9 and J usage is TRBJ2-5, with 9 bases identical to TRBD2. The CDR3 runs to 15 residues. CDR1 is SGDLS and CDR2 is YYNGEE in the germline V gene. Trimming cost V 2 bases and J 3 bases; bases outside gene matches: 5. The CDR3 region has the DNA TGTGCCAGCAGCGTCGGGACTAGCACGAAAGAGACCCAGTACTTC. Protein: CASSVGTSTKETQYF.

J is TRBJ2-3 and V is TRBV4-3; 10 bases fit TRBD2. Germline V gene lookup returns CDR1 LGHNA and CDR2 YSLEER. With V trimmed by 1 base and J by 4 bases, 2 bases remained unmatched. The CDR3 is made up of 15 amino acids. DNA for the CDR3: TGCGCCAGCAGCCAAGTCCTAGCGGGGGCAGATACGCAGTATTTT. Its protein is CASSQVLAGADTQYF.

V is TRBV7-9 and J is TRBJ2-7, with 9 bases fitting TRBD1. This CDR3 region has 14 residues. Looked up from germline, CDR1 is SEHNR and CDR2 is FQNEAQ (reference sequence). The ends lost 5 bases at V and 6 bases at J; junction bases unmatched: 8. The CDR3 DNA reads as TGTGCCAGCAGCCCCCGCGGGACAGGGTCCGAGCAGTACTTC. Its protein is CASSPRGTGSEQYF.

This clone appeared a single time. This chain connects TRBV4-1 to TRBJ1-1; D unresolved. With 4 bases removed from V and 1 base from J, the gap between germline ends came to 16 bases. CDR3 size: 16 residues. CDR1 is MGHRA and CDR2 is YSYEKL in the germline V gene. The CDR3 DNA reads TGCGCCAGCAGCCTGAGGACTCTCCCGAGGAACACTGAAGCTTTCTTT. This translates into CASSLRTLPRNTEAFF.

CDR3 amino acids: CASSLFRMSSYNEQFF. The CDR3 bases are TGTGCCAGCAGCCTGTTCAGGATGAGCTCCTACAATGAGCAGTTCTTC. This chain joins TRBV16 and TRBJ2-1; D is unclear. Per the germline V gene, CDR1 is KGHSY and CDR2 is FQNENV. The CDR3 has 16 amino acids. Trimming took 4 bases from V and 0 from J, leaving 13 bases between them.

The rearrangement uses TRBV7-9 and TRBJ1-5, with 7 bases fitting TRBD1. The CDR3 sequence is 14 residues long. V was clipped by 5 bases and J by 7 bases; unmatched bases: 8. Looked up from germline, CDR1 is SEHNR and CDR2 is FQNEAQ (reference sequence). The CDR3 DNA reads as TGTGCCAGCAGCGCGACCACAGGGGACCAGCCCCAGCATTTT. As protein: CASSATTGDQPQHF. The variable domain in full, with the rest retrieved from reference TRBV7-9 and TRBJ1-5, is DTGVSQNPRHKITKRGQNVTFRCDPISEHNRLYWYRQTLGQGPEFLTYFQNEAQLEKSRLLSDRFSAERPKGSFSTLEIQRTEQGDSAMYLCASSATTGDQPQHFGDGTRLSIL.

As DNA, the CDR3 is TGTGCCAGCAGCCAGGGGAGTACCTACGAGCAGTACTTC. Its translation: CASSQGSTYEQYF. The chain recombines TRBV9 with TRBJ2-7, with a tentative D call TRBD1 (6 bases). The CDR3 has 13 residues. The V gene lost 4 bases and the J gene lost 2 bases, with 10 bases spanning the gap. From germline, CDR1 is SGDLS and CDR2 YYNGEE.

The chain couples TRBV28 to TRBJ1-3; possible D gene TRBD1, 5 bases. This CDR3 has 15 amino acids. Trimming cost V 8 bases and J 0 bases, with 14 bases left between them. Germline V gives CDR1 MDHEN, CDR2 SYDVKM. The CDR3 DNA reads TGTGCCAGCTTAGACAGTTCCCACTCTGGAAACACCATATATTTT. It is translated as CASLDSSHSGNTIYF.

The V call is TRBV19, the J call TRBJ2-5; 9 bases fit TRBD1. J was trimmed by 7 bases and V by 1 base; bases with no gene match: 7. CDR1 is LNHDA, CDR2 SQIVND, per germline (reference sequence). The CDR3 spans 15 residues. The CDR3 spells CASSIGTGDFGTQYF. The CDR3 DNA reads TGTGCCAGTAGTATAGGGACAGGGGACTTTGGGACCCAGTACTTC.

The J gene is TRBJ2-1, the V gene TRBV9, with 13 bases identical to TRBD2. The germline CDR1 and CDR2 sequences are SGDLS and YYNGEE. The CDR3 is 16 residues long. J lost 4 bases, V lost 4 bases, and 5 bases had no gene match. CDR3 DNA sequence: TGTGCCAGCAGCACGGGACTAGCGGGGTCTTACAATGAGCAGTTCTTC. Encoded protein: CASSTGLAGSYNEQFF.

This clone has more than one count but fewer than ten. This chain connects TRBV19 to TRBJ2-1; 14 bases line up with TRBD2. The germline V gene has CDR1 LNHDA and CDR2 SQIVND (reference sequence). The junction had 3 bases not matched to a gene; V was cut back by 5 bases and J by 9 bases. CDR3 size: 14 residues. Here the CDR3 reads CASSGGLAGVEQFF. The CDR3 nucleotides are TGTGCCAGTAGTGGGGGACTAGCGGGGGTTGAGCAGTTCTTC. Complete variable domain (other parts from reference TRBV19 and TRBJ2-1): DGGITQSPKYLFRKEGQNVTLSCEQNLNHDAMYWYRQDPGQGLRLIYYSQIVNDFQKGDIAEGYSVSREKKESFPLTVTSAQKNPTAFYLCASSGGLAGVEQFFGPGTRLTVL.

The chain combines TRBV4-1 with TRBJ2-2; 10 bases line up with TRBD2. Germline loops: CDR1 MGHRA, CDR2 YSYEKL. This CDR3 contains 15 residues. V lost 4 bases, J lost 3 bases, and 2 bases stayed unmatched. The CDR3 coding sequence is TGCGCCAGCAGCCGCCTAGCGGGAGACACCGGGGAGCTGTTTTTT. It translates to CASSRLAGDTGELFF.

The rearrangement links TRBV9 to TRBJ2-2, with a weak D call TRBD2 (6 bases). The CDR3 loop spans 14 amino acids. Germline V gene data show CDR1 as SGDLS and CDR2 as YYNGEE. V lost 6 bases, J lost 6 bases, and 15 bases lay in between. Here the CDR3 DNA reads TGTGCCAGCACCGGTAGCAGGAGGGCCGGGGAGCTGTTTTTT. Translating it yields CASTGSRRAGELFF.

V usage is TRBV5-4 and J usage is TRBJ2-7; D gene uncertain. Germline V gene sequence: CDR1 SGHNT, CDR2 YYREEE (reference sequence). V lost 2 bases and J 2 bases, leaving 14 bases between the germline ends. This CDR3 comprises 15 residues. The CDR3 nucleotides are TGTGCCAGCAGCTTTATCTCTTCCGGTACCTACGAGCAGTACTTC. This sequence encodes CASSFISSGTYEQYF.

CDR3 sequence reads: CASSQDRGDTEAFF. The CDR3 DNA reads TGCGCCAGCAGCCAAGACCGGGGAGACACTGAAGCTTTCTTT. The chain couples TRBV4-3 to TRBJ1-1; D is ambiguous. Germline values: CDR1 LGHNA, CDR2 YSLEER. Trimming removed 0 bases at V and 3 bases at J, with 8 bases between. The CDR3 extends over 14 amino acids.

This rearrangement joins TRBV27 to TRBJ2-1; a possible D gene is TRBD1 (6 bases). Trimming pared 6 bases from V and 7 bases from J, leaving 16 bases between. The CDR3 has 14 residues. The germline V gene has CDR1 MNHEY and CDR2 SMNVEV (reference sequence). This CDR3 reads CASSPSQGWNEQFF. DNA for the CDR3: TGTGCCAGCAGCCCCTCACAGGGTTGGAATGAGCAGTTCTTC.